This TCR beta chain was recovered during a study of blood T cell repertoires in COVID-19. For the study at large: The United States, Italy and Spain supplied acute and convalescent COVID-19 samples.

The V gene end was trimmed by 2 bases and the J gene end by 8 bases; junction bases not matched to a gene: 7. The germline gives CDR1 GTSNPN, CDR2 SVGIG (reference sequence). This CDR3 has 15 amino acids. This table comes from immunoSEQ multiplex PCR, and its TCRdb copy is limited to in-frame clones, with some not included. The sample shows roughly 47,000 clones, approximately 88% of them seen only once. The specimen was peripheral blood. This chain connects TRBV30 to TRBJ2-1, with 12 bases aligning to TRBD1. This receptor was taken from a man aged 50 to 59 with acute or convalescent COVID-19. CDR3 residues: CAWSLGTGGADEQFF. The CDR3 nucleotides are TGTGCCTGGAGTCTCGGGACAGGGGGCGCGGATGAGCAGTTCTTC.